Shown below are 28 T cell receptor beta chains from a single sample sequenced in a study of cytomegalovirus exposure and HLA in healthy donors. Amplification used 60 Vbeta primers and 13 Jbeta primers. Using immunoSEQ multiplex PCR, the repertoire was profiled, and TCRdb retains in-frame clones only, with some absent. This repertoire shows 150,000 or so clones, around 78% found once; its top ten account for 1.5% to 1.9%. The sequenced sample consisted of PBMCs. These receptors all come from a man between 40 and 49 years old in good health and CMV-seronegative.

The chain uses TRBV7-2 and TRBJ2-7; the D gene is possibly TRBD2 (6 bases). CDR3 length: 15 residues. Trimming took 1 base from V and 3 from J, leaving 13 bases between them. CDR1 and CDR2 (germline): SGHTA, FQGNSA. The CDR3 DNA follows: TGTGCCAGCAGCTTAGGAGGTGCGGGACTCTACGAGCAGTACTTC. It yields the protein CASSLGGAGLYEQYF.

The chain recombines TRBV7-3 with TRBJ1-3; no clear D gene. V gave up 5 bases and J gave up 4 bases, with 15 bases separating them. The germline V gene encodes CDR1 SGHTA and CDR2 FQGTGA. This CDR3 region has 15 residues. The CDR3 DNA follows: TGTGCCAGCAGCCCCTCCGGTGGGCCCGGAAACACCATATATTTT. This sequence encodes CASSPSGGPGNTIYF. Combining the CDR3 with reference TRBV7-3 and TRBJ1-3 gives the whole variable domain GAGVSQTPSNKVTEKGKYVELRCDPISGHTALYWYRQSLGQGPEFLIYFQGTGAADDSGLPNDRFFAVRPEGSVSTLKIQRTERGDSAVYLCASSPSGGPGNTIYFGEGSWLTVV.

CDR3 nucleotide sequence: TGTGCCAGCAGCCAAGATCGTATTTTATACTGTTCAGCCAAAAACATTCAGTACTTC. Residues: CASSQDRILYCSAKNIQYF. The chain recombines TRBV14 with TRBJ2-4, with D hard to call. Germline values: CDR1 SGHDN, CDR2 FVKESK. The CDR3 spans 19 residues. V was cut by 0 bases and J by 0 bases, with 18 bases left in between.

The genes are TRBV9 and TRBJ2-7; TRBD1 agrees at 7 bases. The CDR3 loop spans 14 amino acids. V lost 3 bases to trimming and J lost 2 bases; unmatched junction nucleotides: 5. Germline loops: CDR1 SGDLS, CDR2 YYNGEE. CDR3 sequence: CASSERDRTYEQYF. The CDR3 DNA sequence: TGTGCCAGCAGCGAGAGGGACAGAACCTACGAGCAGTACTTC.

The chain joins TRBV7-3 to TRBJ1-4; D ambiguous. V gave up 3 bases and J gave up 0 bases, with 11 bases separating them. CDR3 length: 16 amino acids. The germline V gene encodes CDR1 SGHTA and CDR2 FQGTGA. CDR3 nucleotide sequence: TGTGCCAGCAGCTTTCAGGTGGTCGCAACTAATGAAAAACTGTTTTTT. Translation gives CASSFQVVATNEKLFF.

The CDR3 region is CASSPQGQGYEQYF. Here the CDR3 DNA reads TGTGCCAGCAGCCCACAGGGACAGGGGTACGAGCAGTACTTC. The gene calls are TRBV7-2 and TRBJ2-7; TRBD1 matches 10 bases. V gave up 5 bases and J gave up 4 bases; unmatched junction bases: 5. This CDR3 spans 14 amino acids. Per germline, CDR1 SGHTA and CDR2 FQGNSA.

This clone has only one observation. The chain combines TRBV5-1 with TRBJ1-3; 8 bases are shared with TRBD1. The CDR3 length is 15 residues. In germline, CDR1 is SGHRS, CDR2 YFSETQ. V gave up 3 bases and J gave up 5 bases; unmatched junction bases: 7. The CDR3 DNA reads TGCGCCAGCAGCTCTGGACAGGGAAACAGAAACACCATATATTTT. Protein: CASSSGQGNRNTIYF.

The CDR3 region has the DNA TGTGCCAGCAGCTTACCCTCCGGGACAGGGACGGACATTCAGTACTTC. Protein sequence: CASSLPSGTGTDIQYF. The chain joins TRBV7-9 to TRBJ2-4, with TRBD1 identical over 9 bases. This CDR3 has 16 residues. CDR1 is SEHNR, CDR2 FQNEAQ, per germline (reference sequence). V shed 2 bases and J 8 bases; nucleotides not matched to a gene: 10. The variable domain in full, with the rest retrieved from reference TRBV7-9 and TRBJ2-4, is DTGVSQNPRHKITKRGQNVTFRCDPISEHNRLYWYRQTLGQGPEFLTYFQNEAQLEKSRLLSDRFSAERPKGSFSTLEIQRTEQGDSAMYLCASSLPSGTGTDIQYFGAGTRLSVL.

A word on this clone: A read error may produce the germline difference seen at one junction end. The chain links TRBV7-9 to TRBJ1-3; no definite D call. Per the germline V gene, CDR1 is SEHNR and CDR2 is FQNEAQ (reference sequence). This CDR3 is 14 amino acids long. The CDR3: CSSSFGRSGNTIYF. The CDR3 DNA sequence: TGTTCCAGCAGCTTTGGGCGCTCTGGAAACACCATATATTTT. Full variable domain (remainder filled in from reference TRBV7-9 and TRBJ1-3): DTGVSQNPRHKITKRGQNVTFRCDPISEHNRLYWYRQTLGQGPEFLTYFQNEAQLEKSRLLSDRFSAERPKGSFSTLEIQRTEQGDSAMYLCSSSFGRSGNTIYFGEGSWLTVV.

In its sample, this clone was seen once. The CDR3 is CASSFGGKRTEAFF. For the CDR3, the DNA is TGTGCCAGCAGTTTTGGAGGTAAGCGCACTGAAGCTTTCTTT. V usage is TRBV27 and J usage is TRBJ1-1; no definite D call. The CDR3 is 14 residues long. Trimming stripped 3 bases from V and 4 bases from J, with 12 bases between. Per germline, CDR1 MNHEY and CDR2 SMNVEV (reference sequence).

This clone occurred once. The V call is TRBV7-3, the J call TRBJ1-1; D might be TRBD1 (6 bases). V lost 2 bases and J 10 bases, leaving 14 bases between the germline ends. The CDR3 is 13 amino acids. Looked up from germline, CDR1 is SGHTA and CDR2 is FQGTGA. The CDR3 spells CASSLGKGDRAFF. The CDR3 DNA is TGTGCCAGCAGCTTAGGAAAGGGGGATCGAGCTTTCTTT.

The chain employs TRBV5-6 and TRBJ2-2; 11 positions match TRBD2. J was trimmed by 5 bases and V by 2 bases; bases with no gene match: 8. Germline values: CDR1 SGHDT, CDR2 YYEEEE. The CDR3 contains 17 residues. Here the CDR3 reads CASSFSLAGGRTGELFF. Written as DNA, the CDR3 is TGTGCCAGCAGCTTCAGCCTAGCGGGAGGACGTACCGGGGAGCTGTTTTTT.

The chain joins TRBV27 to TRBJ2-7; D gene uncertain. Germline loops: CDR1 MNHEY, CDR2 SMNVEV (reference sequence). The V and J ends lost 3 bases and 3 bases respectively, with 9 bases between them. The CDR3 totals 13 residues. In nucleotides, the CDR3 is TGTGCCAGCAGTTTTACGCGGTACTACGAGCAGTACTTC. It codes for CASSFTRYYEQYF.

V is TRBV15 and J is TRBJ1-6, with 9 bases aligning to TRBD1. The length of the CDR3 is 16 residues. Trimming removed 3 bases from V and 2 bases from J; junction bases left unmatched: 2. Germline-derived CDR1 and CDR2 are LNHNV and YYDKDF (reference sequence). The CDR3 region is CATSRDRGAYNSPLHF. CDR3 DNA sequence: TGTGCCACCAGCAGGGACAGGGGCGCCTATAATTCACCCCTCCACTTT. The full variable domain, completed using reference TRBV15 and TRBJ1-6, is DAMVIQNPRYQVTQFGKPVTLSCSQTLNHNVMYWYQQKSSQAPKLLFHYYDKDFNNEADTPDNFQSRRPNTSFCFLDIRSPGLGDTAMYLCATSRDRGAYNSPLHFGNGTRLTVT.

This clone was recorded once. V usage is TRBV7-7 and J usage is TRBJ2-5; D is undetermined. The CDR3 is 13 amino acids. Germline CDR1 and CDR2: SSHAT and FNYEAQ (reference sequence). V gave up 2 bases and J gave up 5 bases, with 9 bases separating them. DNA of the CDR3: TGTGCCAGCAGCTTAACTTCCACCGAGACCCAGTACTTC. Protein sequence: CASSLTSTETQYF.

The chain joins TRBV18 to TRBJ2-1; TRBD2 matches at 8 bases. Unmatched junction bases numbered 11, after V lost 4 bases and J lost 3 bases. This CDR3 has 17 residues. Germline-derived CDR1 and CDR2 are KGHSH and LQKENI. CDR3 region: CASSLGKIAGSYNEQFF. DNA for the CDR3: TGTGCCAGCTCACTGGGAAAGATAGCGGGGAGCTACAATGAGCAGTTCTTC.

This chain connects TRBV19 to TRBJ2-3; 10 nucleotides agree with TRBD2. This CDR3 has 14 amino acids. Trimming cost V 5 bases and J 5 bases; bases outside gene matches: 4. Germline V gives CDR1 LNHDA, CDR2 SQIVND (reference sequence). CDR3: CASSSLAGVDTQYF. For the CDR3, the DNA is TGTGCCAGTAGTTCCCTAGCGGGAGTAGATACGCAGTATTTT.

The chain employs TRBV27 and TRBJ1-2; possible D gene TRBD1, 6 bases. In germline, CDR1 is MNHEY, CDR2 SMNVEV (reference sequence). The CDR3 loop spans 13 amino acids. V was clipped by 1 base and J by 8 bases, with 11 bases between them. The CDR3 is CASSLLTGYGYTF. DNA for the CDR3: TGTGCCAGCAGTTTATTAACAGGGTACGGCTACACCTTC.

The rearrangement uses TRBV7-3 and TRBJ1-2; no clear D. The CDR3 totals 13 residues. CDR1 and CDR2 (germline): SGHTA, FQGTGA. Trimming cost V 5 bases and J 4 bases, with 11 bases left between them. CDR3 nucleotides: TGTGCCAGCAGCCCCACCCCAGTCTATGGCTACACCTTC. Its translation is CASSPTPVYGYTF.

This clone was detected once. The chain is built from TRBV6-1 and TRBJ2-7, with 8 bases aligning to TRBD2. The CDR3 loop spans 19 amino acids. Germline CDR1 and CDR2: MNHNS and SASEGT. Trimming at V came to 1 base and at J to 0 bases, leaving 14 bases not matched to a gene. CDR3 sequence (DNA): TGTGCCAGCAGTGAAGTCCGGGGGGGACGCGGGTCAAGCTCCTACGAGCAGTACGTC. It is translated as CASSEVRGGRGSSSYEQYV.

The genes are TRBV27 and TRBJ2-7; 7 nucleotides line up with TRBD1. The CDR3 totals 15 residues. Looked up from germline, CDR1 is MNHEY and CDR2 is SMNVEV (reference sequence). Germline trimming cut 5 bases from V and 5 bases from J; bases unmatched to any gene: 12. CDR3 DNA sequence: TGTGCCAGCAGTCCCATAGACAGGGTAGGAAACGAGCAGTACGTC. Amino acids: CASSPIDRVGNEQYV.

The chain has TRBV2 and TRBJ1-1, with a weak D call TRBD1 (5 bases). Germline CDR1 and CDR2: SNHLY and FYNNEI. Trimming left V 6 bases short and J 3 bases short, with 14 bases between. CDR3 length: 14 amino acids. The CDR3 DNA sequence: TGTGCCAGCAGAGCCGGACACCTGGACACTGAAGCTTTCTTT. It is translated as CASRAGHLDTEAFF.

The chain uses TRBV18 and TRBJ1-4; TRBD1 matches at 8 bases. There are 15 residues in the CDR3. V gave up 2 bases and J gave up 4 bases; unmatched junction bases: 3. In germline, CDR1 is KGHSH, CDR2 LQKENI. DNA for the CDR3: TGTGCCAGCTCACCATGGACAGGGCTTAATGAAAAACTGTTTTTT. It specifies CASSPWTGLNEKLFF.

The genes are TRBV11-1 and TRBJ2-7; TRBD1 agrees at 7 bases. The germline CDR1 and CDR2 sequences are SGHAT and FQDESV (reference sequence). The junction had 4 bases not matched to a gene; V was cut back by 1 base and J by 4 bases. The CDR3 contains 14 residues. CDR3 sequence (DNA): TGTGCCAGCAGCTTAGAGCCAGGGGGATACGAGCAGTACGTC. Its translation is CASSLEPGGYEQYV.

On this clone itself: The same CDR3 arises from other DNA sequences in this sample as well. The rearrangement uses TRBV5-1 and TRBJ2-1, with D unresolved. The CDR3 sequence is 13 residues long. Looked up from germline, CDR1 is SGHRS and CDR2 is YFSETQ. V lost 0 bases and J lost 3, with 4 bases in between. This CDR3 reads CASSLGLYNEQFF. As DNA, the CDR3 is TGCGCCAGCAGCTTGGGGCTCTACAATGAGCAGTTCTTC.

The chain joins TRBV6-5 to TRBJ2-1, with 7 bases lining up with TRBD1. The CDR3 totals 14 residues. V lost 5 bases, J lost 2 bases, and 3 bases stayed unmatched. CDR1 and CDR2 (germline): MNHEY, SVGAGI. The CDR3 sequence is CASSRQGPYNEQFF. The DNA for the CDR3 is TGTGCCAGCAGTCGACAGGGTCCCTACAATGAGCAGTTCTTC.

This sequence joins TRBV6-6 and TRBJ2-2; TRBD1 aligns across 8 bases. The junction had 3 bases not matched to a gene; V was cut back by 8 bases and J by 1 base. CDR3 length equals 14 residues. The germline V gene has CDR1 MNHNY and CDR2 SVGAGI (reference sequence). The DNA for the CDR3 is TGTGCCAGCTGGGGGACAGGGAACACCGGGGAGCTGTTTTTT. This translates into CASWGTGNTGELFF.

V gene TRBV6-5 combines with J gene TRBJ2-7, with D hard to call. Trimming took 4 bases from V and 3 from J, leaving 7 bases between them. The CDR3 runs 12 residues. CDR1 is MNHEY, CDR2 SVGAGI, per germline. The CDR3 nucleotides are TGTGCCAGCAGTTGGCGGCACTACGAGCAGTACGTC. Its protein is CASSWRHYEQYV.